This T cell receptor beta chain was captured by sequencing in a study of blood T cell repertoires in COVID-19 (dated by TCRdb to 2020 to 2022). Context from the whole study: Collaborator samples came from the United States, Italy and Spain and covered acute and convalescent phases of COVID-19. The prospective study material was composed of cDNA or gDNA derived from T cells, B-cell-depleted T cells, or PBMCs. Deeply sampled blood TCRbeta repertoires from subjects exposed to, actively infected with, or recovered from COVID-19 were included in the dataset. The repertoires were released in a freely available public database intended as a resource for research on the immune response to SARS-CoV-2. Samples were obtained from the ongoing ImmuneRACE study (first 160 participants) and from roughly 1,300 subjects provided by 6 global collaborators. The sample metadata nearly always contained a de-identified subject ID, COVID-19 status, age in years and sex. HLA class I and class II types, where available, came from metadata supplied by the sample provider rather than from assay-based typing. The paper as a whole reports these results and caveats: How much clinical and demographic metadata was included differed by source and by participant, and the metadata was provided uncurated.

Taken from cysteine to phenylalanine, the CDR3 has 16 residues. Only CDR3 DNA remains: 48 bases, in frame from the first base. Trimming leaves V shorter by 0 bases and J shorter by 6 bases, with the junction holding 8 bases beyond the gene matches. In the germline V gene, CDR1 corresponds to SGHDT and CDR2 to YYEEEE. The immunoSEQ Assay, a bias-controlled multiplex PCR, was used to amplify TCRbeta CDR3 regions from genomic DNA. Regarding the original processing steps: Nucleated cell counts per sample were estimated from amplification of reference gene primers within the assay. To quantify the absolute abundance of each unique TCRbeta CDR3 rearrangement, sequence reads were collapsed and filtered. For each sample, productive Simpson clonality was calculated as the square root of Simpson's diversity index across productive rearrangements. The clones in this table, taken by TCRdb from immuneACCESS, are in-frame only. Not every clone is retained; where verified, under half of the shortfall comes from an unresolved V gene, and the cause of the rest is unknown. Clone size and the V and J calls come from that table; the DNA yielded D and trimming. Counted in this sample were roughly 36,000 clones; about 94% of them appeared once. Approximately 4.1% of the sample comes from the top ten.

Each collaborating institution followed its own protocols to collect whole blood in K2EDTA tubes. For TCRbeta analysis, collaborators shipped samples in one of three forms: frozen whole blood, isolated PBMCs, or DNA extracted from either of those sample types. As concerns this clone: Its antigen is still unknown. No clone much larger than this one lies a single base away; base qualities are absent.

This sequence was found in a human donor with active COVID-19. The donor label of this sample is uncertain. The chain was built from TRBV5-6 and TRBJ2-1, and TRBD1 aligns with 8 junction nucleotides. Sequencing input: peripheral blood. The sequence in DNA is TGTGCCAGCAGCTTGGCTCCAGGGGGCTTCGTCAATGAGCAGTTCTTC. It codes for CASSLAPGGFVNEQFF.